This TCR beta chain was identified in a study of cytomegalovirus exposure and HLA in healthy donors. Points from the study as a whole: Most of the CMV-associated TCR beta chains (in a later analysis) appeared to be HLA-restricted. TCR beta chain V- and J-gene trimming was linked, in a later analysis, to a missense variant in DCLRE1C. Most of the TCR beta V segments (in an earlier analysis) were productive either about 87% or about 30% of the time.

With 5 bases removed from V and 5 bases from J, the gap between germline ends came to 15 bases. Germline CDR1 and CDR2: MNHEY and SVGAGI. The CDR3 is 14 amino acids. A word on this clone: Its target is unknown.

This PCR relied on a set of 60 Vbeta primers and 13 Jbeta primers. Only in-frame clones appear in the TCRdb table, and some are missing; sequencing was by immunoSEQ multiplex PCR. The sample has about 95,000 clones, about four fifths seen once. The TCR sequence derives from a woman between 40 and 50 years old in good health and CMV-seronegative. The chain recombines TRBV6-5 with TRBJ1-2; no firm D call. Input material: PBMCs. For the CDR3, the DNA is TGTGCCAGCAGTACCACTTCCGTTCTTTATGGCTACACCTTC. Translated, it gives CASSTTSVLYGYTF.